This T cell receptor beta chain was observed in a study of cytomegalovirus exposure and HLA in healthy donors. Overall study results and limits: Donor immune exposure was known only as CMV serostatus. Later analysis demonstrated an association between a missense DCLRE1C variant and TCR beta V- and J-gene trimming. A prior analysis recorded that most TCR beta V segments were productive about 87% or about 30% of the time.

The PCR ran on 60 Vbeta and 13 Jbeta primers. The data were produced by immunoSEQ multiplex PCR, yet TCRdb's version contains in-frame clones alone and is incomplete. The sample lists approximately 140,000 clones; around 75% were seen once. Looked up from germline, CDR1 is SGHNT and CDR2 is YENEEA. CDR3 length: 14 amino acids. Between the trimmed V and J ends, which lost 5 bases and 4 bases, there was a span of 13 bases. Turning to this clone: Its antigen remains unidentified.

Sequenced: PBMCs. The sequence derives from a female donor in good health and CMV-seronegative. V usage is TRBV11-3 and J usage is TRBJ2-3, with D perhaps matching TRBD2 (5 bases). In DNA, the CDR3 is TGTGCCAGCAGCCCTAGCCGAGCCGCAGATACGCAGTATTTT. Protein: CASSPSRAADTQYF.